This is a list of T cell receptor beta chains from one sample in a study of neurological immune-mediated disorders. TCRdb re-called the 5' RACE reads through MiXCR, storing one row per CDR3 protein. The profile covers more than 40,000 distinct CDR3 sequences, with around 2.9% appearing a single time and over 13% taken by the ten largest. The sample was PBMCs. Source of these receptors: a woman aged 45-65 years with multiple sclerosis. CDR3s include the opening cysteine and the closing phenylalanine or tryptophan. Sizes are listed as once, few, many or a size class.

>many|TRBJ2-2|TRBV6-4
CASSDSGGLNTGELFF
>many|TRBJ2-2|TRBV20-1
CSAPTSGRGTGELFF
>many|TRBJ2-1|TRBV5-1
CASTPLADSYNEQFF
>many|TRBJ2-1|TRBV7-2
CASSPLAGVEQFF
>many|TRBJ2-5|TRBV10-3
CAISSDGGLYQETQYF
>many|TRBJ1-1|TRBV2
CASSVSGGYTEAFF
>many|TRBJ1-1|TRBV7-9
CASSFGGGTEAFF
>many|TRBJ2-1|TRBV3-1
CASSRHRASGASDEQFF
>many|TRBJ2-7|TRBV9
CASSVAGGGEQYF
>many|TRBJ2-7|TRBV5-1
CASSRDRGPYEQYF
>many|TRBJ1-6|TRBV6-1
CASSEVGGRDSPLHF
>many|TRBJ2-5|TRBV12-3/TRBV12-4
CASSSPANLAGVIQETQYF
>many|TRBJ2-1|TRBV6-6
CASAPPGLASYNEQFF
>many|TRBJ2-1|TRBV20-1
CSARGKLNEQFF
>many|TRBJ2-7|TRBV28
CASSYGTGGLYEQYF
>many|TRBJ2-3|TRBV20-1
CSATWTSGRTDTQYF
>many|TRBJ2-5|TRBV5-4
CASSPDRVGTQYF
>many|TRBJ1-1|TRBV10-3
CAISSGGTTEAFF
>many|TRBJ2-1|TRBV14
CASSLTSGYNEQFF
>many|TRBJ1-6|TRBV7-7
CASSHREPDSYNSPLHF
>many|TRBJ1-5|TRBV20-1
CSARAHDRAAQPQHF
>many|TRBJ1-1|TRBV12-3/TRBV12-4
CASSFLSNTEAFF
>many|TRBJ1-1|TRBV7-9
CASSWTQGDVAFF
>many|TRBJ2-5|TRBV5-5
CASSLGAPQETQYF
>many|TRBJ1-1|TRBV5-1
CASSLASRGYTEAFF
>many|TRBJ1-6|TRBV5-1
CASSRSGTVNSPLHF
>many|TRBJ2-5|TRBV20-1
CSARGQYRGETQYF
>many|TRBJ2-1|TRBV6-5
CASSYPNNEQFF
>many|TRBJ2-6|TRBV20-1
CSARRGSSGANVLTF
>many|TRBJ2-5|TRBV20-1
CSASLLAGVEETQYF
>many|TRBJ1-1|TRBV7-9
CASSLGEEGPSAFF